The rows below give T cell receptor beta chains drawn from one sample of a study of T cells in Graves' hyperthyroidism and ophthalmopathy. One entry per CDR3 protein, called by TCRdb with MiXCR from the multiplex PCR reads. The table includes hundreds of thousands of distinct CDR3 sequences, around 15% detected once. The source material was blood. All receptors derive from a woman aged 40 to 50 with Graves' ophthalmopathy. CDR3s include the opening cysteine and the closing phenylalanine or tryptophan. A D gene is named only where the DNA matches it firmly. The size of a clone is reported for some rows only, either as once, few or many, or as a class for expanded clones.

V	D	J	size	CDR3	DNA
TRBV24-1	TRBD1	TRBJ1-2	NA	CATSSAEGQGGGYTF	TGTGCCACCAGTTCGGCGGAGGGACAGGGAGGTGGCTACACCTTC
TRBV5-1	NA	TRBJ1-1	many	CASSLKQDALPPEAFF	TGCGCCAGCAGCTTAAAACAGGACGCCCTACCCCCTGAAGCTTTCTTT
TRBV6-5	NA	TRBJ1-2	many	CASSISSGTGNYGYTF	TGTGCCAGCAGTATCTCGTCCGGGACGGGAAACTATGGCTACACCTTC
TRBV20-1	TRBD2	TRBJ2-5	many	CSLAGSFQETQYF	TGCAGCCTAGCGGGATCTTTCCAAGAGACCCAGTACTTC
TRBV20-1	TRBD2	TRBJ2-5	NA	CSAGGEVETQYF	TGCAGTGCGGGGGGGGAAGTTGAGACCCAGTACTTC
TRBV9	NA	TRBJ1-6	NA	CARSVVMDWGSPLHF	TGTGCCCGCAGCGTAGTTATGGACTGGGGTTCACCCCTCCACTTT
TRBV27	TRBD2	TRBJ2-5	many	CATSIGSLAGGQETQYF	TGTGCCACCAGCATAGGGTCACTAGCGGGAGGGCAAGAGACCCAGTACTTC
TRBV5-5	NA	TRBJ2-5	many	CASSHLQGGETQYF	TGTGCCAGCAGCCACCTACAGGGCGGGGAGACCCAGTACTTC
TRBV20-1	TRBD1	TRBJ2-7	NA	CSANFIGQGPYEQYF	TGCAGTGCTAATTTTATAGGACAGGGGCCCTACGAGCAGTACTTC
TRBV5-1	NA	TRBJ2-7	many	CASSYRQVESYEQYF	TGCGCCAGCAGCTACCGACAGGTTGAATCCTACGAGCAGTACTTC
TRBV20-1	NA	TRBJ1-1	many	CSATGQLNTEAFF	TGCAGTGCCACCGGACAGTTGAACACTGAAGCTTTCTTT
TRBV6-2/TRBV6-3	TRBD1	TRBJ2-5	NA	CASTGDSLQETQYF	TGTGCCAGCACCGGGGACAGCTTACAAGAGACCCAGTACTTC
TRBV6-5	NA	TRBJ2-5	many	CASSYAEAGLQETQYF	TGTGCCAGCAGTTACGCCGAGGCGGGACTCCAAGAGACCCAGTACTTC
TRBV9	TRBD2	TRBJ2-2	NA	CASSVSLAGGLTGELFF	TGTGCCAGCAGCGTATCCCTAGCGGGAGGGCTTACCGGGGAGCTGTTTTTT
TRBV7-9	NA	TRBJ2-7	many	CASPSASPYEQYF	TGTGCCAGCCCTAGCGCCTCCCCCTACGAGCAGTACTTC